Listed here are 16 T cell receptor beta chains from one sample, sequenced in a study of T cells in Graves' hyperthyroidism and ophthalmopathy. Template material for amplifying TCR beta CDR3 regions consisted of RNA transcripts. The HTBI primer set drove a first-round RT-PCR of the TCR CDR3. TCRdb recomputed calls from the multiplex PCR reads with MiXCR, one row per CDR3 protein. The sample has about 700,000 distinct CDR3 sequences; less than 15% are singletons. The sample taken for sequencing was blood. The receptors come from a woman in her late teens or twenties with Graves' hyperthyroidism.

This clonotype was seen more than once but under ten times. A much larger clone differs by one base, so this may be a read error. The chain has TRBV30 and TRBJ2-7, with D maybe TRBD1 (6 bases). Germline CDR1 is GTSNPN and CDR2 is SVGIG (reference sequence). The CDR3 extends over 13 amino acids. Trimming stripped 1 base from V and 2 bases from J, with 9 bases between. Here the CDR3 reads CAWSAGAAYEQYF. The CDR3 DNA reads as TGTGCCTGGAGTGCAGGGGCCGCCTACGAGCAGTACTTC.

Ten or more counts support this clonotype. The chain combines TRBV13 with TRBJ1-1, with 9 nucleotides matching TRBD1. Trimming took 4 bases from V and 5 from J; bases not matched to a gene: 5. Germline V gene sequence: CDR1 PRHDT, CDR2 FYEKMQ (reference sequence). This CDR3 has 14 amino acids. The CDR3 coding sequence is TGTGCCAGCAGCTGGGACAGGGAGGGGACTGAAGCTTTCTTT. Translation gives CASSWDREGTEAFF.

The gene calls are TRBV19 and TRBJ1-4, with D maybe TRBD1 (5 bases). The germline V and J ends were trimmed by 5 bases and 3 bases, with 16 bases remaining between them. Germline V gives CDR1 LNHDA, CDR2 SQIVND (reference sequence). CDR3 size: 16 residues. As DNA, the CDR3 is TGTGCCAGTAGTTACCTCCTAGGGGCAGCTAATGAAAAACTGTTTTTT. This encodes CASSYLLGAANEKLFF.

The genes are TRBV6-1 and TRBJ2-1; perhaps TRBD1 as D (6 bases). Germline CDR1 is MNHNS and CDR2 is SASEGT. There are 12 residues in the CDR3. V shed 5 bases and J shed 10 bases, with 12 bases lying between them. DNA of the CDR3: TGTGCCAGCAGTACGACAGGAGAAGAGCAGTTCTTC. As protein: CASSTTGEEQFF.

This clonotype was picked up a small number of times. This rearrangement joins TRBV4-3 to TRBJ2-3; weak D call: TRBD2 (7 bases). Trimming stripped 3 bases from V and 6 bases from J, with 22 bases between. Germline loops: CDR1 LGHNA, CDR2 YSLEER. The CDR3 loop spans 17 amino acids. The CDR3 loop reads CASSHLTRGAEVDTQYF. In DNA, the CDR3 is TGCGCCAGCAGCCACCTAACCCGGGGGGCTGAAGTTGATACGCAGTATTTT.

J is TRBJ1-1 and V is TRBV28; D not certain. The CDR3 loop spans 13 amino acids. Germline CDR1 MDHEN, CDR2 SYDVKM. V was pared by 5 bases and J by 4 bases, with 11 bases between. The CDR3 region has the DNA TGTGCCAGCAGTCCCGCCATTTTCACTGAAGCTTTCTTT. Translating gives CASSPAIFTEAFF.

This clonotype was counted ten times or more. The genes are TRBV5-1 and TRBJ2-3; a weak D match, TRBD2 (7 bases). Germline loops: CDR1 SGHRS, CDR2 YFSETQ. The CDR3 totals 19 residues. Between the trimmed V and J ends, which lost 4 bases and 3 bases, there was a span of 27 bases. CDR3 sequence (DNA): TGCGCCAGCAGCCCGGAGGGGGAGGGCCTTCTCGTAAGAACAGATACGCAGTATTTT. Translated, it gives CASSPEGEGLLVRTDTQYF.

This clonotype has ten or more counts. The chain uses TRBV7-9 and TRBJ2-5; maybe TRBD2 (5 bases). Deletions cut 3 bases from V and 7 bases from J, with 12 bases between. The CDR3 spans 13 residues. The V gene's germline CDR1 is SEHNR and CDR2 FQNEAQ (reference sequence). DNA of the CDR3: TGTGCCAGCAGCTTGTTCGAACTAGGGACCCAGTACTTC. The encoded protein is CASSLFELGTQYF. Full variable domain (outside the CDR3, taken from reference TRBV7-9 and TRBJ2-5): DTGVSQNPRHKITKRGQNVTFRCDPISEHNRLYWYRQTLGQGPEFLTYFQNEAQLEKSRLLSDRFSAERPKGSFSTLEIQRTEQGDSAMYLCASSLFELGTQYFGPGTRLLVL.

This clonotype was observed many times. This rearrangement joins TRBV6-1 to TRBJ2-1; D is perhaps TRBD1 or TRBD2 (5 bases each). The CDR3 runs to 15 residues. Germline lookup yields CDR1 MNHNS and CDR2 SASEGT. The V end was cut by 9 bases, the J end by 0 bases, with 15 bases between. The CDR3 DNA reads as TGTGCCAGTCGAAGGGACGGTAGCTCCTACAATGAGCAGTTCTTC. This translates into CASRRDGSSYNEQFF.

The sample holds many counts of this clonotype. In DNA form, the CDR3 reads TGTGCCAGCAGCTTAGTGAAGCGGGATACAAGGGAGCAGTTCTTC. Translation: CASSLVKRDTREQFF. The chain recombines TRBV7-8 with TRBJ2-1; the match to TRBD2 covers 7 bases. In germline, CDR1 is SGHVS, CDR2 FQNEAQ. There are 15 residues in the CDR3. V was clipped by 1 base and J by 10 bases; unmatched bases: 10.

The CDR3 sequence: CASSRPRDYGTQYF. The CDR3 coding sequence is TGTGCCAGCAGCCGACCCCGGGACTACGGTACGCAGTATTTT. This chain links TRBV7-9 with TRBJ2-3; 7 bases are a match to TRBD2. Germline values: CDR1 SEHNR, CDR2 FQNEAQ (reference sequence). V trimming: 5 bases; J trimming: 8 bases; junction bases outside the gene matches: 10. The CDR3 length is 14 residues. The variable domain in full, with the rest retrieved from reference TRBV7-9 and TRBJ2-3, is DTGVSQNPRHKITKRGQNVTFRCDPISEHNRLYWYRQTLGQGPEFLTYFQNEAQLEKSRLLSDRFSAERPKGSFSTLEIQRTEQGDSAMYLCASSRPRDYGTQYFGPGTRLTVL.

The CDR3 sequence is CASSRTVTNEKLFF. CDR3 DNA: TGTGCCAGTAGTAGGACAGTCACTAATGAAAAACTGTTTTTT. The chain has TRBV19 and TRBJ1-4; D is possibly TRBD1 (6 bases). V was pared by 4 bases and J by 2 bases, with 8 bases between. This CDR3 has 14 amino acids. CDR1 is LNHDA and CDR2 is SQIVND in the germline V gene (reference sequence).

Concerning this clonotype itself: Lacking the conserved final phenylalanine or tryptophan, this CDR3 likely reflects a read error. The chain employs TRBV11-2 and TRBJ2-1; a weak D match, TRBD2 (6 bases). CDR1 and CDR2 (germline): SGHAT, FQNNGV. With 5 bases removed from V and 7 bases from J, the gap between germline ends came to 33 bases. CDR3 length: 20 residues. This chain's CDR3 is CASSPKLITPARGKWNEQFL. The DNA of the CDR3 is TGTGCCAGCAGCCCAAAGTTGATCACACCGGCGCGGGGAAAATGGAATGAGCAGTTCCTC.

This clonotype has just a few counts. The chain has TRBV10-1 and TRBJ2-2; 8 bases align to TRBD2. Per the germline V gene, CDR1 is WNHNN and CDR2 is SYGVQD (reference sequence). CDR3 length equals 16 residues. V was pared by 4 bases and J by 5 bases, with 9 bases of the junction left unmatched. CDR3 in amino acids: CASSAVAGMWTGELFF. DNA of the CDR3: TGCGCCAGCAGTGCTGTAGCGGGAATGTGGACCGGGGAGCTGTTTTTT.

Ten or more counts support this clonotype. Written as DNA, the CDR3 is TGTGCCAGCAGTTACCCAGAGGGATCAGGGCGGGGAACCACCGGGGAGCTGTTTTTT. Encoded protein: CASSYPEGSGRGTTGELFF. The rearrangement joins TRBV6-2 or TRBV6-3 to TRBJ2-2; tentatively, D is TRBD2 (6 bases). The V end was cut by 2 bases, the J end by 4 bases, with 23 bases between. This CDR3 comprises 19 residues. Germline V gene sequence: CDR1 MNHEY, CDR2 SVGEGT.

This clonotype was counted at least ten times. The chain couples TRBV10-3 to TRBJ2-7; unclear D gene. Deletions cut 6 bases from V and 1 base from J, with 7 bases between. This CDR3 is built from 12 residues. Germline-derived CDR1 and CDR2 are ENHRY and SYGVKD. CDR3 sequence (DNA): TGTGCCATCAGCGCCGGATCCTACGAGCAGTACTTC. Translating it yields CAISAGSYEQYF.